A selection of T cell receptor beta chains follows, all from one sample in a study of shared clonotypes between healthy human individuals. Assay: immunoSEQ multiplex PCR; the TCRdb copy retains only in-frame clones and omits some. The table records millions of clones, less than 95% of them present only once. Sample: naive CD8+ T cells sorted from blood. These receptors were collected from a man between 18 and 29 years old in good health. CDR3s include the opening cysteine and the closing phenylalanine or tryptophan. A D gene is named only where the DNA matches it firmly. Not all rows give a size; the values are once, few, many and, for expanded clones, a class.

D gene	clone size	V gene	J gene	CDR3 protein	CDR3 DNA
.	.	TRBV7-7	TRBJ2-7	CASSLDDSLYEQYF	TGTGCTAGCAGCTTAGACGACAGCCTTTACGAGCAGTACTTC
TRBD1	.	TRBV11-3	TRBJ1-1	CASSPGGTEAFF	TGTGCCAGCAGCCCAGGGGGCACTGAAGCTTTCTTT
TRBD1	.	TRBV11-2	TRBJ1-1	CASSSSGQGRNTEAFF	TGTGCCAGCAGCTCAAGTGGACAGGGGAGGAACACTGAAGCTTTCTTT
.	.	TRBV19	TRBJ2-3	CASSDRDPDTQYF	TGTGCCAGTAGTGACCGGGACCCAGATACGCAGTATTTT
TRBD1	.	TRBV7-9	TRBJ1-4	CASSLFKGGREKLFF	TGTGCCAGCAGCCTTTTTAAAGGGGGCAGGGAAAAACTGTTTTTT
TRBD1	.	TRBV5-4	TRBJ1-2	CASTTGEEVFDGYTF	TGTGCCAGCACGACAGGGGAGGAGGTATTCGATGGCTACACCTTC
TRBD2	.	TRBV5-8	TRBJ2-1	CASSLVLGGDNEQFF	TGTGCCAGCAGCTTGGTCTTGGGAGGGGACAATGAGCAGTTCTTC
.	.	TRBV28	TRBJ2-7	CASSTQGDFFYEQYF	TGTGCCAGCAGCACGCAGGGGGACTTCTTCTACGAGCAGTACTTC
TRBD2	.	TRBV13	TRBJ2-2	CASSSGLAGGLNTGELFF	TGTGCCAGCAGCTCCGGACTAGCGGGGGGCCTGAACACCGGGGAGCTGTTTTTT
.	.	TRBV7-6	TRBJ1-2	CASSFEGGYGYTF	TGTGCCAGCAGCTTCGAGGGAGGCTATGGCTACACCTTC
.	.	TRBV11-2	TRBJ1-1	CASSLGGSYTEAFF	TGTGCCAGCAGTCTAGGAGGCAGTTACACTGAAGCTTTCTTT
.	.	TRBV7-9	TRBJ2-5	CASSLVTGPSQETQYF	TGTGCCAGCAGCTTAGTTACAGGGCCTTCACAAGAGACCCAGTACTTC
TRBD1	.	TRBV6-5	TRBJ1-2	CASSPTDRGYGYTF	TGTGCCAGCAGTCCTACGGACAGGGGCTATGGCTACACCTTC
.	.	TRBV14	TRBJ1-2	CASSQGPGAYGYTF	TGTGCCAGCAGCCAAGGTCCTGGGGCCTATGGCTACACCTTC
.	.	TRBV29-1	TRBJ2-7	CSVGDSAYEQYF	TGCAGCGTTGGGGACTCAGCCTACGAGCAGTACTTC
.	.	TRBV7-6	TRBJ2-1	CASSLGGEGQYNEQFF	TGTGCCAGCAGCCTAGGCGGGGAGGGACAATACAATGAGCAGTTCTTC
.	.	TRBV28	TRBJ1-6	CASRDTGTYNSPLHF	TGTGCCAGCAGAGATACAGGGACCTATAATTCACCCCTCCACTTT
.	once	TRBV12-5	TRBJ1-2	CASGFWDGYTF	TGTGCTAGTGGTTTTTGGGACGGCTACACCTTC
TRBD1	.	TRBV27	TRBJ1-6	CASTTIGTGLTNSPLHF	TGTGCCAGCACCACCATCGGGACAGGGCTGACCAATTCACCCCTCCACTTT
.	.	TRBV7-8	TRBJ2-7	CASSLAGSAYEQYF	TGTGCCAGCAGCTTAGCGGGATCGGCCTACGAGCAGTACTTC
.	once	TRBV9	TRBJ2-2	CASSVESSRTGELFF	TGTGCCAGCAGCGTAGAATCCAGTCGGACCGGGGAGCTGTTTTTT
TRBD2	.	TRBV2	TRBJ2-7	CASSPTGALAGAGTYF	TGTGCCAGCAGTCCGACAGGGGCACTAGCGGGAGCCGGTACGTACTTC
.	.	TRBV4-1	TRBJ2-1	CASSLKDVDEQFF	TGCGCCAGCAGCCTAAAGGACGTTGATGAGCAGTTCTTC
.	.	TRBV4-1	TRBJ1-1	CASSWAGGADTEAFF	TGCGCCAGCAGCTGGGCGGGGGGCGCCGACACTGAAGCTTTCTTT
TRBD2	once	TRBV7-9	TRBJ2-1	CASSLGLAHNEQFF	TGTGCCAGCAGCTTGGGACTAGCTCACAATGAGCAGTTCTTC
.	.	TRBV6-5	TRBJ1-1	CASGAAGPEAFF	TGTGCCAGCGGGGCCGCGGGGCCTGAAGCTTTCTTT
TRBD1	once	TRBV28	TRBJ2-5	CASSFVPGQALLDQETQYF	TGTGCCAGCAGTTTTGTCCCCGGACAGGCCCTTTTAGATCAAGAGACCCAGTACTTC
.	once	TRBV6-1	TRBJ2-7	CASSEAPGLTTYEQYF	TGTGCCAGCAGTGAAGCCCCGGGACTCACAACCTACGAGCAGTACTTC
TRBD1	.	TRBV29-1	TRBJ1-1	CSVRGWTGGLWDTEAFF	TGCAGCGTCCGAGGATGGACAGGGGGCTTGTGGGACACTGAAGCTTTCTTT
.	.	TRBV20-1	TRBJ2-7	CSAASDYEQYF	TGCAGTGCTGCTAGCGACTACGAGCAGTACTTC
TRBD1	.	TRBV6-5	TRBJ2-5	CASSYQGAGETQYF	TGTGCCAGCAGTTACCAGGGGGCCGGGGAGACCCAGTACTTC
.	.	TRBV11-2	TRBJ2-2	CASSFRGETGELFF	TGTGCCAGCAGCTTCAGGGGCGAGACCGGGGAGCTGTTTTTT
TRBD1	.	TRBV28	TRBJ1-4	CASRGTGTEKLFF	TGTGCCAGCAGGGGGACAGGGACTGAAAAACTGTTTTTT
.	.	TRBV5-4	TRBJ1-6	CASSLGLSNSPLHF	TGTGCCAGCAGCTTGGGACTCTCGAATTCACCCCTCCACTTT
.	.	TRBV7-9	TRBJ2-7	CASSLGQYQYF	TGTGCCAGCAGCTTAGGACAGTACCAGTACTTC
.	.	TRBV25-1	TRBJ1-1	CASSEPAENTEAFF	TGTGCCAGCAGTGAACCGGCCGAGAACACTGAAGCTTTCTTT
.	.	TRBV5-8	TRBJ2-7	CASSLRIPYEQYF	TGTGCCAGCAGCTTGAGGATTCCTTACGAGCAGTACTTC
.	.	TRBV5-1	TRBJ2-1	CASSFRTRDADPSYNEQFF	TGCGCCAGCAGCTTCCGTACCCGGGACGCAGACCCCTCCTACAATGAGCAGTTCTTC
TRBD1	few	TRBV25-1	TRBJ1-1	CASSESGQGEAFF	TGTGCCAGCAGTGAATCCGGACAGGGCGAAGCTTTCTTT
.	.	TRBV27	TRBJ2-7	CASSLSYTGTPYEQYF	TGTGCCAGCAGTTTATCGTACACGGGCACCCCCTACGAGCAGTACTTC
.	.	TRBV27	TRBJ2-3	CATHRGTDTQYF	TGTGCCACCCACCGAGGCACAGATACGCAGTATTTT
.	.	TRBV19	TRBJ2-7	CASRAGPYEQYF	TGTGCCAGTAGGGCGGGCCCCTACGAGCAGTACTTC
.	.	TRBV5-6	TRBJ2-7	CASSLEGATYEQYF	TGTGCCAGCAGCTTGGAGGGCGCCACCTACGAGCAGTACTTC
.	.	TRBV27	TRBJ2-1	CASGIAAIHNEQFF	TGTGCCAGCGGGATAGCCGCTATTCACAATGAGCAGTTCTTC
.	.	TRBV27	TRBJ2-7	CASSFGRIYEQYF	TGTGCCAGCAGTTTTGGCAGGATTTACGAGCAGTACTTC
TRBD1	.	TRBV2	TRBJ1-4	CASSQGQGAGNEKLFF	TGTGCCAGCAGTCAAGGGCAGGGGGCCGGTAATGAAAAACTGTTTTTT
.	.	TRBV18	TRBJ1-6	CASSPLNGVNSPLHF	TGTGCCAGCTCACCATTAAACGGGGTAAACTCACCCCTCCACTTT